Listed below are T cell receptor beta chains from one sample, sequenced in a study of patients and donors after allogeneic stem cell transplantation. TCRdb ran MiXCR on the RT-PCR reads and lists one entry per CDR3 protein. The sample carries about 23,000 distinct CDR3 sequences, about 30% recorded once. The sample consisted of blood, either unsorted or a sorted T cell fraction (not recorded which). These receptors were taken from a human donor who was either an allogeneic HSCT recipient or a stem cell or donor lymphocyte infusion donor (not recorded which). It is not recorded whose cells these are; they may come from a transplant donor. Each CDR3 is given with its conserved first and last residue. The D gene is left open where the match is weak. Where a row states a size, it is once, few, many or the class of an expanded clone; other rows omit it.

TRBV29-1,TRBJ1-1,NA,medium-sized,TGCAGCGTTGAACTCTCGGGGCTCACTGAAGCTTTCTTT,CSVELSGLTEAFF
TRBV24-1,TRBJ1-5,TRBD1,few,TGTGCCACCAGGGGGACAGGCCTCAATCAGCCCCAGCATTTT,CATRGTGLNQPQHF
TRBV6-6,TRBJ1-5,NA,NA,TGTGCCAGCGGCATTTTCCGGGACAGCAATCAGCCCCAGCATTTT,CASGIFRDSNQPQHF
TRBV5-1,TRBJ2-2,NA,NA,TGCGCCAGCAGCGGGGGATGGCCGAGCAACACCGGGGAGCTGTTTTTT,CASSGGWPSNTGELFF
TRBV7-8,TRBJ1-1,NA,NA,TGTGCCAGCAGCCCTCCGATGACAGGCACTGAAGCTTTCTTT,CASSPPMTGTEAFF
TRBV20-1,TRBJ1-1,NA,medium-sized,TGCAGTGCTAGAGTCCCGGGATGGAACACTGAAGCTTTCTTT,CSARVPGWNTEAFF
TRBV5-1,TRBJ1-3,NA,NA,TGCGCCAGCAGCCCGGACAGTCTAGGTGGAAACACCATATATTTT,CASSPDSLGGNTIYF
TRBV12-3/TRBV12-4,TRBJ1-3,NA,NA,TGTGCCAGCAGGTTACGACGGTCACCTTACTCTGGAAACACCATATATTTT,CASRLRRSPYSGNTIYF
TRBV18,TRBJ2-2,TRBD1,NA,TGTGCCAGCTCATCCCGACAGGGGGCTATCACCGGGGAGCTGTTTTTT,CASSSRQGAITGELFF
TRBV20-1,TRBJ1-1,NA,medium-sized,TGCAGGCCTAGCGGGGGGCAATCTGAAGCTTTCTTT,CRPSGGQSEAFF
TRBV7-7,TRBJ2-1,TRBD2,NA,TGTGCTAGCAGCTTAGACGGGGGGGCCTTCAATGAGCAGTTCTTC,CASSLDGGAFNEQFF
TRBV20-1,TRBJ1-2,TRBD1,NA,TGCAGTGCTACCAGACAGGGAGCCTATGGCTACACCTTC,CSATRQGAYGYTF
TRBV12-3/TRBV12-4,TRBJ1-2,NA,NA,TGTGCCAGCAGCTCGGGGCCCGGCTACACCTTC,CASSSGPGYTF
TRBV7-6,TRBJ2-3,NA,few,TGTGCCAGCAGTCCCTTCCCTCCGGGAACCACAGATACGCAGTATTTT,CASSPFPPGTTDTQYF
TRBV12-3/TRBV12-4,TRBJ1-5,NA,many,TGTGCCAGCAGCCTAGGACACGGTGCGAGGCCCCAGCATTTT,CASSLGHGARPQHF
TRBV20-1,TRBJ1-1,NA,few,TGCAGGGGAGGGACTTGGAACAGGGAAACTGAAGCTTTCTTT,CRGGTWNRETEAFF
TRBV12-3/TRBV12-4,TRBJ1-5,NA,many,TGTGCCAGCAGCGGGACAATCAATCAGCCCCAGCATTTT,CASSGTINQPQHF
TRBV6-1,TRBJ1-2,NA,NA,TGTGCCAGCAGTGAAAATCGGAATGGTCAATTCTATGGCTACACCTTC,CASSENRNGQFYGYTF
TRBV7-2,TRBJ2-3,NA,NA,TGTGCCAGCAGCTTACTAGGGGTGGGCACAGATACGCAGTATTTT,CASSLLGVGTDTQYF
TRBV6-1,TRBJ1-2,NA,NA,TGTGCCAGCAGGAAGACCGGCTACACCTTC,CASRKTGYTF
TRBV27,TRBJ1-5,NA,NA,TGTGCCAGCAGTTTTCATGCAGTCCATCAGCCCCAGCATTTT,CASSFHAVHQPQHF
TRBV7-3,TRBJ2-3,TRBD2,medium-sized,TGTGCCAGCAGCTCGGGACTAGCGGGCACAGATACGCAGTATTTT,CASSSGLAGTDTQYF
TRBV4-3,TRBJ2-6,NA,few,TGCGCCAGCAGCCAAGATGACTCTGGGGCCAACGTCCTGACTTTC,CASSQDDSGANVLTF
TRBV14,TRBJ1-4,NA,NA,TGTGCCAGCAGCCAAGGGGGACGGAAACTGTTTTTT,CASSQGGRKLFF
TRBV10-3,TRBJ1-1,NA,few,TGTGCCATCAGTGAGAGACAGGACACTGAAGCTTTCTTT,CAISERQDTEAFF
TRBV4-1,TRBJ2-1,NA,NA,TGCGCCAGCAGCCAACAGGTGGCAGGGAGCTCCTACAATGAGCAGTTCTTC,CASSQQVAGSSYNEQFF
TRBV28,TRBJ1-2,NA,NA,TGTGCCAGCAGTACTATATGGGGGGACGGTAACTTTGGCTACACCTTC,CASSTIWGDGNFGYTF
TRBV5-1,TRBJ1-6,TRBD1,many,TGCGCCAGCAGCTTGACCCGACAGGGCTCACCCCTCCACTTT,CASSLTRQGSPLHF
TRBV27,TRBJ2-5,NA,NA,TGTGCCAGCAGTTGGCGGAGAAGGGGAGAGACCCAGTACTTC,CASSWRRRGETQYF
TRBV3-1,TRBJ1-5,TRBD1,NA,TGTGCCAGCAGCCAGACAGGGGAAAGACATCAGCCCCAGCATTTT,CASSQTGERHQPQHF
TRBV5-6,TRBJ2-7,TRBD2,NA,TGTGCCAGCAGCTTCATAGCGGGGGCCACCTACGAGCAGTACTTC,CASSFIAGATYEQYF
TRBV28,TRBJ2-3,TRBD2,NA,TGTGCCAGCAGTCCCGGGGGATTCGGGGGGGCGACCACAGATACGCAGTATTTT,CASSPGGFGGATTDTQYF
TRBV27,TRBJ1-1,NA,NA,TGTGCCAGCAGTTTATCTCAGGGGACGAACACTGAAGCTTTCTTT,CASSLSQGTNTEAFF
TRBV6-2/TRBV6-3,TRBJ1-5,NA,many,TGTGCCAGCAGTTACTCAGTCGCTGGGCTTGATAGCAATCAGCCCCAGCATTTT,CASSYSVAGLDSNQPQHF
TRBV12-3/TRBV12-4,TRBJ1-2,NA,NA,TGTGCCAGCAGTTTAGGCAAATCTGGTTTCGGCTACACCTTC,CASSLGKSGFGYTF
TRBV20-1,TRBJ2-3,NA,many,TGCAGTGCTAGAGGACCTCTCGGAGATACGCAGTATTTT,CSARGPLGDTQYF
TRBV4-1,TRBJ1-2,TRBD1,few,TGCGCCAGCAGCCAAGTCTTGTTTCGACAGGGCTTCGGCTACACCTTC,CASSQVLFRQGFGYTF
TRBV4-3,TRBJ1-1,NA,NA,TGCGCCAGCAGCCAAGAACCGGGGGCGGTCACTGAAGCTTTCTTT,CASSQEPGAVTEAFF
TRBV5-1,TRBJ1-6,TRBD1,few,TGCGCCAGCAGCTTGGGCCTTTCCGGACAGGATTGGTCACCCCTCCACTTT,CASSLGLSGQDWSPLHF
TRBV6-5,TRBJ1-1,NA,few,TGTGCCAGCAGTTACTCGACCGTGAACACTGAAGCTTTCTTT,CASSYSTVNTEAFF
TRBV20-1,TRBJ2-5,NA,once,TGCAGTGCTAGAGACTACCGCCAAGAGACCCAGTACTTC,CSARDYRQETQYF
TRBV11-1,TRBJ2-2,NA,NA,TGTGCCAGCAGCTTGTACTTGGGGGGCGAGCTGTTTTTT,CASSLYLGGELFF
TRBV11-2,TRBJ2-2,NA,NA,TGTGCCAGCAGGGTAGGGGGGGAGCTGTTTTTT,CASRVGGELFF
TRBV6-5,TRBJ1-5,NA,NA,TGTGCCAGCAGTTACTCCGGCGGGCCCTATAGCAATCAGCCCCAGCATTTT,CASSYSGGPYSNQPQHF
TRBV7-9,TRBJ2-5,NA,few,TGTGCCAGCAGTCTTCCCTCCGTAAGGACCCAGTACTTC,CASSLPSVRTQYF
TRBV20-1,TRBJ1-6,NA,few,TGCAGTGCTAGAGGGGGTTTTTCACCCCTCCACTTT,CSARGGFSPLHF
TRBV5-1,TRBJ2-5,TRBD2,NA,TGCGCCAGCAGCCCGACTAGCGGGGGGCCCCAAGAGACCCAGTACTTC,CASSPTSGGPQETQYF
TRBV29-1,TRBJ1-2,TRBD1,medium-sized,TGCAGCGCCGGGACAGGGGGAGAGTATGGCTACACCTTC,CSAGTGGEYGYTF
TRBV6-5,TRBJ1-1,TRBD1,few,TGTGCCAGCAGTCTTCGACAGGGGGCGCGAGATGAAGCTTTCTTT,CASSLRQGARDEAFF
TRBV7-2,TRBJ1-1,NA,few,TGTGCCAGCAGCTTAGGGGAAACTGAAGCTTTCTTT,CASSLGETEAFF
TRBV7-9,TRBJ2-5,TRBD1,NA,TGTGCCAGCAGCTCGGGACAGGGCCAAGAGACCCAGTACTTC,CASSSGQGQETQYF
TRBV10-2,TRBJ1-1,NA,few,TGCGCCAGCAAGGAAACGGCGGTGAACACTGAAGCTTTCTTT,CASKETAVNTEAFF
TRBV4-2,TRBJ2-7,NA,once,TGTGCCGGCAGCCAAGATCCATATACGGGCAGGAGAGCCTACGAGCAGTACTTC,CAGSQDPYTGRRAYEQYF